The T cell receptor beta chain described here comes from a study of cytomegalovirus exposure and HLA in healthy donors. Study findings and constraints: In an earlier analysis, in about 530 donors, most V segments appeared productive either ~90% or ~30% of the time. The study labeled roughly 160 TCR beta chains cytomegalovirus-associated.

J was trimmed by 6 bases and V by 5 bases; bases with no gene match: 9. From germline, CDR1 is LNHDA and CDR2 SQIVND (reference sequence). The CDR3 spans 15 residues. The PCR employed 60 Vbeta primers together with 13 Jbeta primers. TCRdb's copy holds only in-frame clones and misses some; the assay was immunoSEQ multiplex PCR. Here the sample spans about 180,000 clones, around 77% being singletons. For this clone: Its target is not known.

The sample comprised PBMCs. The chain employs TRBV19 and TRBJ1-5, with 8 nucleotides matching TRBD1. The source is a man between 60 and 75 years old in good health and CMV-seronegative. The CDR3 coding sequence is TGTGCCAGTAGTCCTACAGGGGGGTCCCCTCAGCCCCAGCATTTT. Its translation is CASSPTGGSPQPQHF.